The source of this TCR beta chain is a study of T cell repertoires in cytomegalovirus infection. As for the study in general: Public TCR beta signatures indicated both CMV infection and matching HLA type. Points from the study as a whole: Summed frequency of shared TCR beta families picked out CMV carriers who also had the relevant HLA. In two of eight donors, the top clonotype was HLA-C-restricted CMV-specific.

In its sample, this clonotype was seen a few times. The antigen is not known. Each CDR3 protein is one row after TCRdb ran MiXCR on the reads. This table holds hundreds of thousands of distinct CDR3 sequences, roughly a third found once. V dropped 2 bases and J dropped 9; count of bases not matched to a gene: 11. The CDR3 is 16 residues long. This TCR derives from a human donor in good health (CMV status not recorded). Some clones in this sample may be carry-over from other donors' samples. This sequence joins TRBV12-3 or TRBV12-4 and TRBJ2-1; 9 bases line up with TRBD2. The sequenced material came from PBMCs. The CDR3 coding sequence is TGTGCCAGCAGTTTAAGACCAGGCGGGGGGGCAGGTGAGCAGTTCTTC. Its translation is CASSLRPGGGAGEQFF.